A few counts support the clone carrying this TCR beta chain. What it binds is unknown. This specimen belongs to a study of response to subunit inactivated influenza vaccine. Study outcomes and limitations: Every seasonal influenza vaccination brings in few new T cells, the authors suggested.

TCRdb re-analysed the RT-PCR reads in MiXCR, keeping a single row per CDR3 protein. The sample lists under 550,000 distinct CDR3 sequences, approximately 7.2% occurring once. The CDR3 is 16 residues long. CDR1 SGHVS and CDR2 FQNEAQ come from the germline V gene. V was trimmed by 3 bases and J by 0 bases, leaving 12 bases between them. Here the sequenced sample was PBMCs from blood, taken around 2 years after vaccination. The chain links TRBV7-8 to TRBJ2-1, with a weak D call TRBD2 (5 bases). This TCR was recovered from a man between 50 and 69 years old who received an inactivated influenza vaccine. CDR3 bases: TGTGCCAGCAGCTTCCAGGAGACTACCTCCTACAATGAGCAGTTCTTC. Its protein product is CASSFQETTSYNEQFF. Drawing the rest from reference TRBV7-8 and TRBJ2-1, the complete variable domain is GAGVSQSPRYKVAKRGQDVALRCDPISGHVSLFWYQQALGQGPEFLTYFQNEAQLDKSGLPSDRFFAERPEGSVSTLKIQRTQQEDSAVYLCASSFQETTSYNEQFFGPGTRLTVL.